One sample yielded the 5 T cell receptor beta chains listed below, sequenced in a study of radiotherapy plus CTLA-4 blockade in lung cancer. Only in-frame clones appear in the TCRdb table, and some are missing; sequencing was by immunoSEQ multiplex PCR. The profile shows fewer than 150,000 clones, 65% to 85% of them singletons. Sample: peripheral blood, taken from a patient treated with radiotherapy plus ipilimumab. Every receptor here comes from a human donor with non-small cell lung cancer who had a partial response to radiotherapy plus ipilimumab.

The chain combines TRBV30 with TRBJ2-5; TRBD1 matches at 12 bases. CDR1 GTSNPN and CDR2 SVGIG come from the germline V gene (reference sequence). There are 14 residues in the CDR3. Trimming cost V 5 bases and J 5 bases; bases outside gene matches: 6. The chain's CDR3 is CAWGGQGAVETQYF. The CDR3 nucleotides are TGTGCCTGGGGGGGACAGGGGGCTGTGGAGACCCAGTACTTC.

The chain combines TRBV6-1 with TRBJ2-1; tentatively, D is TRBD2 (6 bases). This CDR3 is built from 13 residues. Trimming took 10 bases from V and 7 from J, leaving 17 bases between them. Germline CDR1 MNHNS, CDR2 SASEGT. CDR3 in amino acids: CATASEGQNEQFF. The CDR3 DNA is TGTGCCACCGCTAGCGAAGGACAAAATGAGCAGTTCTTC.

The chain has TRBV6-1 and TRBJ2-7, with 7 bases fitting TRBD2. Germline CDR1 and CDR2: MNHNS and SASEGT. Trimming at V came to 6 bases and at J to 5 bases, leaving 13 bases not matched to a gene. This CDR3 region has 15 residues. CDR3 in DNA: TGTGCCAGCAGGGGGAGGGACGTAAGAGGCCACGAGCAGTACTTC. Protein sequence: CASRGRDVRGHEQYF.

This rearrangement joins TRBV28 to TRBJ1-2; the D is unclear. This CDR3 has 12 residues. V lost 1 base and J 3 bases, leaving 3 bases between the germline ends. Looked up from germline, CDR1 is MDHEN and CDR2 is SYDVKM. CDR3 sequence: CASSLSDYGYTF. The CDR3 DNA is TGTGCCAGCAGTTTATCTGACTATGGCTACACCTTC.

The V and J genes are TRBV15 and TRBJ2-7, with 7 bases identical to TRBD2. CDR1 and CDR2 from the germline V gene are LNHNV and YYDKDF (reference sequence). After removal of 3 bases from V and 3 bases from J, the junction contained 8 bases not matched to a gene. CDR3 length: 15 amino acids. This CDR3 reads CATSSTDTSVYEQYV. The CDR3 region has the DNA TGTGCCACCAGCAGTACCGACACTAGCGTCTACGAGCAGTACGTC.